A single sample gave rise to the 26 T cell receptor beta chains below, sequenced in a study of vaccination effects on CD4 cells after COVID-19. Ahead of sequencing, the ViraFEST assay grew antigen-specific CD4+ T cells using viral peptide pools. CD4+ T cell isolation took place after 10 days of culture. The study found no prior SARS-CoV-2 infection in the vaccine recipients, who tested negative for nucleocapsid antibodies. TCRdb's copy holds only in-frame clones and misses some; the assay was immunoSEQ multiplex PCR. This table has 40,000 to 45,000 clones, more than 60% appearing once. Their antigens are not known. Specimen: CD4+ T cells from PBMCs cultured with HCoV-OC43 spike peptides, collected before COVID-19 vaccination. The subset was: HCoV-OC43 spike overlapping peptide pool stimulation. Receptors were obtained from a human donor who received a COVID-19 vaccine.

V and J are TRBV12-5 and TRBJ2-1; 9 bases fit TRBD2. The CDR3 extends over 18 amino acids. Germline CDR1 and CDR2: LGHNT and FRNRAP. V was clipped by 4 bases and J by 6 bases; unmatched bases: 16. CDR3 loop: CASGWVAGVDWTPNEQFF. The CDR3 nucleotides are TGTGCTAGTGGTTGGGTAGCGGGAGTAGATTGGACCCCCAATGAGCAGTTCTTC.

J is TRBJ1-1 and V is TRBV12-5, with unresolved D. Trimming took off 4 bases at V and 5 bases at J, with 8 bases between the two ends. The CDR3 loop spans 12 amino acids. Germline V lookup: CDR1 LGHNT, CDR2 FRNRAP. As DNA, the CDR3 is TGTGCTAGTGGTTGGGATTGGACTGAAGCTTTCTTT. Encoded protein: CASGWDWTEAFF.

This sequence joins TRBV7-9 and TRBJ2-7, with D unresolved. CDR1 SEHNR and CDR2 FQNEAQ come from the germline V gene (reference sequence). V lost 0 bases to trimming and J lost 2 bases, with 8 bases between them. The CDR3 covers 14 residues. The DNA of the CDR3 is TGTGCCAGCAGCTTAGCTGGCCGGACCTACGAGCAGTACTTC. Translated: CASSLAGRTYEQYF.

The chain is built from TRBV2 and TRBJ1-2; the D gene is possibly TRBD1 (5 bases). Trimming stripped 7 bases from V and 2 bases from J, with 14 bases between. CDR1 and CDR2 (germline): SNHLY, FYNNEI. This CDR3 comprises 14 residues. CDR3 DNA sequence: TGTGCCAGCACCAAGGGACGGGGGAACTATGGCTACACCTTC. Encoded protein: CASTKGRGNYGYTF. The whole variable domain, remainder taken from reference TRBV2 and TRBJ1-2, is EPEVTQTPSHQVTQMGQEVILRCVPISNHLYFYWYRQILGQKVEFLVSFYNNEISEKSEIFDDQFSVERPDGSNFTLKIRSTKLEDSAMYFCASTKGRGNYGYTFGSGTRLTVV.

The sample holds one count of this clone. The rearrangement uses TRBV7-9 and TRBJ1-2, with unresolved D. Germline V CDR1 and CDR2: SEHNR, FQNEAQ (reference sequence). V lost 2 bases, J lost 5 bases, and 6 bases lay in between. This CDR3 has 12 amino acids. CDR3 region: CASSLNEYGYTF. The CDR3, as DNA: TGTGCCAGCAGCTTAAATGAATATGGCTACACCTTC.

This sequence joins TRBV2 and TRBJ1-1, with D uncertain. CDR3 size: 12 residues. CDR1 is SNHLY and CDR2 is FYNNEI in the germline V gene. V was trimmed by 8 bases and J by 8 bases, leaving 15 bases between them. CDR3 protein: CASFTTRTEAFF. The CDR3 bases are TGTGCCAGCTTTACGACCCGGACGGAAGCTTTCTTT.

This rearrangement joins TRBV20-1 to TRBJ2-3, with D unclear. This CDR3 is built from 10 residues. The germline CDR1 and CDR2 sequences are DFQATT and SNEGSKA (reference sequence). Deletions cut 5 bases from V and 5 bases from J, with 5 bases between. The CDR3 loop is CSAGKDTQYF. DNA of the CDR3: TGCAGTGCTGGGAAAGATACGCAGTATTTT.

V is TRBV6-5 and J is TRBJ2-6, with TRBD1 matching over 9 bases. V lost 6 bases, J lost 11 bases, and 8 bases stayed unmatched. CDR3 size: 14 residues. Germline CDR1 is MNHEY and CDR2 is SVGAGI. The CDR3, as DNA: TGTGCCAGCAGGTTTGGGACAGGGCTCTACGTCCTGACTTTC. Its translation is CASRFGTGLYVLTF.

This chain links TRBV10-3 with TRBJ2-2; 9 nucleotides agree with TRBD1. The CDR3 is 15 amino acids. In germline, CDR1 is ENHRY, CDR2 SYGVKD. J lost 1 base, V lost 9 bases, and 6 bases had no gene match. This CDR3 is CAINRGQGNTGELFF. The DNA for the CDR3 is TGTGCCATTAACCGGGGACAGGGGAACACCGGGGAGCTGTTTTTT.

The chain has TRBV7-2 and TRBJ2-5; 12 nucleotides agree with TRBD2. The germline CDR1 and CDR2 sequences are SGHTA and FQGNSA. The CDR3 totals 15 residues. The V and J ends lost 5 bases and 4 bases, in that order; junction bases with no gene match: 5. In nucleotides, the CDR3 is TGTGCCAGCAGCGCGGCGGGACTAGCGGGAGAGACCCAGTACTTC. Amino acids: CASSAAGLAGETQYF. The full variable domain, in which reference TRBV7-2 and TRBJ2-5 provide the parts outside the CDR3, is GAGVSQSPSNKVTEKGKDVELRCDPISGHTALYWYRQSLGQGLEFLIYFQGNSAPDKSGLPSDRFSAERTGGSVSTLTIQRTQQEDSAVYLCASSAAGLAGETQYFGPGTRLLVL.

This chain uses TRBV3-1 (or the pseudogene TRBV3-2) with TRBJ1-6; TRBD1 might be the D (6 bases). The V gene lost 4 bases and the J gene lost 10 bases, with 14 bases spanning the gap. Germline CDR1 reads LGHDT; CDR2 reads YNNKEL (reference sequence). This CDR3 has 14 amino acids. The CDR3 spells CASSLRGGRSPLHF. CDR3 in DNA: TGTGCCAGCAGCCTCAGGGGTGGGCGGTCACCCCTCCACTTT.

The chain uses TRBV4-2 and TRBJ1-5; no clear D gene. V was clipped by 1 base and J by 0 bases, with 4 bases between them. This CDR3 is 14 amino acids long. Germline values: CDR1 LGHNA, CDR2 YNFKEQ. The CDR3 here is CASSQASSNQPQHF. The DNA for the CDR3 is TGTGCCAGCAGCCAAGCATCTAGCAATCAGCCCCAGCATTTT.

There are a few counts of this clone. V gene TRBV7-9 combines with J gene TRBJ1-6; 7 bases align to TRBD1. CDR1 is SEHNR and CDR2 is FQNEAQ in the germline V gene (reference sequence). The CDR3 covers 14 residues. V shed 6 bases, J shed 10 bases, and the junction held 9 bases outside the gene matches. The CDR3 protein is CASRRQGRGSPLHF. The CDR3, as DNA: TGTGCCAGCAGACGACAGGGACGGGGGTCACCCCTCCACTTT.

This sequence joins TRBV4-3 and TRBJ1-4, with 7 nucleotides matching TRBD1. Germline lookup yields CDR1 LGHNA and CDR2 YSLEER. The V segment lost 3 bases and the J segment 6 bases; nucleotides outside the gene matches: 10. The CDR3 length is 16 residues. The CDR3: CASSQHRQGLDEKLFF. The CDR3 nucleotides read TGCGCCAGCAGCCAGCATAGACAGGGTCTTGATGAAAAACTGTTTTTT.

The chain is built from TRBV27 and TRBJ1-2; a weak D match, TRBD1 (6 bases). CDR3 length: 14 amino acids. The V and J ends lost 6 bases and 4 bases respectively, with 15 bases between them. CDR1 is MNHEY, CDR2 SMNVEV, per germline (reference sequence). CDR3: CASRPRGGSYGYTF. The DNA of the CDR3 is TGTGCCAGCAGACCCCGGGGGGGCAGCTATGGCTACACCTTC.

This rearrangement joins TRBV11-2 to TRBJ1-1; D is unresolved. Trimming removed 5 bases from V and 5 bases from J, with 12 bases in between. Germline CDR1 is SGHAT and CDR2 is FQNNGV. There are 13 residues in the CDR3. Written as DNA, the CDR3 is TGTGCCAGCAGCCCTAGTGGGCTGACTGAAGCTTTCTTT. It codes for CASSPSGLTEAFF.

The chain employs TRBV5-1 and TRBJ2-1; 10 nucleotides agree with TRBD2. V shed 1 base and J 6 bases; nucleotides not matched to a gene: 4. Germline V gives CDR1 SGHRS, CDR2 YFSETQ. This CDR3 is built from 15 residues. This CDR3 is CASSLITSGTNEQFF. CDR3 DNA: TGCGCCAGCAGCTTGATTACTAGCGGGACCAATGAGCAGTTCTTC.

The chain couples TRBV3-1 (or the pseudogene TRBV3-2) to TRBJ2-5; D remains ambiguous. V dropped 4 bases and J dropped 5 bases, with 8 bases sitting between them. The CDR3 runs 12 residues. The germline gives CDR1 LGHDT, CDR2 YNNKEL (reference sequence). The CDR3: CASSPHKETQYF. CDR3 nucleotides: TGTGCCAGCAGCCCCCATAAGGAGACCCAGTACTTC.

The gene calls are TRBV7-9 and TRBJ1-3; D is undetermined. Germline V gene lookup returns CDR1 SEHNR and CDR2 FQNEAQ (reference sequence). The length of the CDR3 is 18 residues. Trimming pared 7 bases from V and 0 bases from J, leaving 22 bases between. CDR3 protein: CASKRRDSGPSSGNTIYF. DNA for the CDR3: TGTGCCAGCAAGAGACGAGATTCCGGGCCAAGCTCTGGAAACACCATATATTTT.

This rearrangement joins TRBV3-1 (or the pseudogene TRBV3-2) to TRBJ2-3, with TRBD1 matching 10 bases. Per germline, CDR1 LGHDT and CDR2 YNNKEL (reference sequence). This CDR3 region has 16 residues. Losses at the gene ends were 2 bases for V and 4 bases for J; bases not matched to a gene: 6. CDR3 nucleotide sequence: TGTGCCAGCAGCCAATTCTCGACAGGGGGCGCAGATACGCAGTATTTT. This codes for CASSQFSTGGADTQYF.

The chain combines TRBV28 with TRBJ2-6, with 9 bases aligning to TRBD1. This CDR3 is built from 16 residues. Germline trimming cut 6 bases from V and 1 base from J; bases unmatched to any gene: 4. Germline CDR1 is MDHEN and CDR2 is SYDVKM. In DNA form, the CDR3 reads TGTGCCAGCAGCCTACAGGGGGCGTCTGGGGCCAACGTCCTGACTTTC. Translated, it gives CASSLQGASGANVLTF.

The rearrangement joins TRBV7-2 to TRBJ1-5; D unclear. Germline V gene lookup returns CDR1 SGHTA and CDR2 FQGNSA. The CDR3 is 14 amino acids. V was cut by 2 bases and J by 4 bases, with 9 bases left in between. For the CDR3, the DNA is TGTGCCAGCAGCTTATTAGGGATTAATCAGCCCCAGCATTTT. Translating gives CASSLLGINQPQHF.

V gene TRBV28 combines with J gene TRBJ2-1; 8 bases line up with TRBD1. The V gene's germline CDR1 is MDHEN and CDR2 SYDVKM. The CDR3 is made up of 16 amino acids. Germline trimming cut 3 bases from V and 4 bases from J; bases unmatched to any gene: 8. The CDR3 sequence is CASSLPGGWGYNEQFF. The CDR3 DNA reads TGTGCCAGCAGTTTGCCAGGGGGCTGGGGTTACAATGAGCAGTTCTTC. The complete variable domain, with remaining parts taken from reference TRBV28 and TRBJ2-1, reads DVKVTQSSRYLVKRTGEKVFLECVQDMDHENMFWYRQDPGLGLRLIYFSYDVKMKEKGDIPEGYSVSREKKERFSLILESASTNQTSMYLCASSLPGGWGYNEQFFGPGTRLTVL.

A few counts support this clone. As DNA, the CDR3 is TGTGCCAGCAGCCCCCGACTAGCGGGATTTGACGAGCAGTACTTC. Its translation: CASSPRLAGFDEQYF. The gene calls are TRBV7-8 and TRBJ2-7, with 11 nucleotides matching TRBD2. The CDR3 runs 15 residues. V lost 5 bases, J lost 5 bases, and 8 bases stayed unmatched. The germline gives CDR1 SGHVS, CDR2 FQNEAQ.

The CDR3 loop is CATRGPPSSGNTIYF. DNA of the CDR3: TGTGCCACCAGGGGACCGCCTTCCTCTGGAAACACCATATATTTT. The genes are TRBV24-1 and TRBJ1-3, with D tentatively TRBD1 (5 bases). Germline CDR1 reads KGHDR; CDR2 reads SFDVKD. V was trimmed by 7 bases and J by 0 bases, leaving 12 bases between them. CDR3 length: 15 amino acids.

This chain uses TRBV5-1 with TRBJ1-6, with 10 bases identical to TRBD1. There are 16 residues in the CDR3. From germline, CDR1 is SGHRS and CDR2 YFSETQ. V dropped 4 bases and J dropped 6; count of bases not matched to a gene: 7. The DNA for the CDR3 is TGCGCCAGCAGCCCGACCGGGACAGGGGCTAATTCACCCCTCCACTTT. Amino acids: CASSPTGTGANSPLHF.